Sequencing of this TCR beta chain was carried out in a study of technical replicates of blood from four donors. CDR1 is MNHEY and CDR2 is SMNVEV in the germline V gene (reference sequence). V dropped 7 bases and J dropped 1 base, with 16 bases sitting between them. The CDR3 totals 15 residues. Libraries were prepared by immunoSEQ multiplex PCR; TCRdb keeps only in-frame clonotypes and omits some of them. This sample has approximately 94,000 clones, with 90% to 96% found just once. The chain links TRBV27 to TRBJ1-1; D is possibly TRBD1 (5 bases). The receptor was isolated from a human donor in good health. The sequencing sample was made of T cells isolated from PBMCs. Here the CDR3 reads CASNNLAGGNTEAFF. The CDR3 nucleotides are TGTGCCAGCAACAACCTCGCGGGGGGGAACACTGAAGCTTTCTTT.